The T cell receptor beta chain under discussion was sequenced for a study of T cell responses to AZD1222 COVID-19 vaccine. Study-level points and caveats: The sample set comprised mostly white British donors with more females, and clonal diversity was possibly underestimated. At study baseline, merely over 5 AZD1222 recipients were seropositive. Repertoires were collected only later (after the peak T cell response had occurred).

Libraries were prepared by immunoSEQ multiplex PCR; TCRdb keeps only in-frame clonotypes and omits some of them. The sample consists of approximately 150,000 clones, 88% of them appearing once. In the case of this clone: Its cognate antigen is unknown.

The sequence came from an adult in good health. Source: peripheral blood, taken on day 0 of MenACWY control vaccination.

Written as DNA, the CDR3 is TGTGCCAGCAGCTCAACTACGGCAGGCGTCTCTGGAAACACCATATATTTT. Protein sequence: CASSSTTAGVSGNTIYF. The rearrangement uses TRBV7-8 and TRBJ1-3; D remains unclear. This CDR3 contains 17 residues. The V gene's germline CDR1 is SGHVS and CDR2 FQNEAQ. V shed 4 bases and J shed 0 bases, with 16 bases lying between them.